The sequence of this T cell receptor (beta chain) was determined in a study of T cell repertoires in cytomegalovirus infection. Study-level background: Shared public TCR beta signatures pointed to both CMV infection and a matching HLA type.

In its sample, this clonotype was seen a few times. No antigen is known for it. The CDR3 runs 17 residues. Per germline, CDR1 SGHVS and CDR2 FNYEAQ. The V end was cut by 0 bases, the J end by 0 bases, with 15 bases between. TCRdb itself ran the reads through MiXCR, one entry per CDR3 protein. The table has about 69,000 distinct CDR3 sequences, around 27% seen once. The TCR comes from a human donor in good health (CMV status not recorded). Some clones in this sample may be carry-over from other donors' samples. Here the sequenced sample was CD8+ T cells from cultured PBMCs, taken from culture after CMV antigen stimulation. The chain is built from TRBV7-6 and TRBJ2-7, with D uncertain. The CDR3 reads CASSLASILESSYEQYF. As DNA, the CDR3 is TGTGCCAGCAGCTTAGCGTCAATACTCGAGAGCTCCTACGAGCAGTACTTC.